Below are 8 T cell receptor beta chains sequenced from a single sample in a study of blood T cells in healthy people across ages (dated by TCRdb to the mid-2010s). Library preparation employed 5' RACE. Sequencing relied on an Illumina HiSeq 2500. A second 7 to 11 cycle PCR used a sample-barcoded 5' primer and a J-beta primer mix. TCRdb redid the processing of the public reads, applying fastp at Q25 and MiXCR, and retained in-frame beta chains. When rows share a CDR3 protein, they turn into one entry using the most common DNA and genes. This sample lists about 1.8 million distinct CDR3 sequences; approximately 50% were detected once. The top ten hold 2% to 2.5% of the sample. The source material was blood. These TCRs come from a middle-aged woman in good health.

This clonotype was counted a single time. V usage is TRBV18 and J usage is TRBJ1-3, with D maybe TRBD1 (6 bases). Germline V gene lookup returns CDR1 KGHSH and CDR2 LQKENI. This CDR3 has 16 residues. Trimming took 4 bases from V and 0 from J, leaving 13 bases between them. CDR3 DNA: TGTGCCAGCTCACGGTTGGACAGCGGCTCTGGAAACACCATATATTTT. Protein sequence: CASSRLDSGSGNTIYF.

The rearrangement links TRBV9 to TRBJ2-7; D not certain. V dropped 2 bases and J dropped 0 bases, with 9 bases sitting between them. The CDR3 runs 14 residues. The germline CDR1 and CDR2 sequences are SGDLS and YYNGEE. The CDR3 reads CASSVDWDSYEQYF. CDR3 bases: TGTGCCAGCAGCGTCGACTGGGACTCCTACGAGCAGTACTTC.

The chain is built from TRBV15 and TRBJ2-1, with 7 bases fitting TRBD2. The CDR3 length is 15 residues. Per the germline V gene, CDR1 is LNHNV and CDR2 is YYDKDF (reference sequence). V lost 2 bases and J lost 4; bases outside the gene matches: 5. CDR3 sequence reads: CATSRPGGRYNEQFF. DNA of the CDR3: TGTGCCACCAGCAGACCGGGGGGTAGGTACAATGAGCAGTTCTTC.

Concerning this clonotype itself: At one boundary the junction diverges from the germline segment, which might be a read error. This chain uses TRBV29-1 with TRBJ1-2; 8 positions match TRBD1. The CDR3 has 15 amino acids. Germline CDR1 SQVTM, CDR2 ANQGSEA. Written as DNA, the CDR3 is TGCAGCGTTCCTGACAGGGGCAAAGGAGACTATGACTACACCTTC. It specifies CSVPDRGKGDYDYTF.

Ten or more counts support this clonotype. V is TRBV29-1 and J is TRBJ1-2; no firm D call. Trimming took off 7 bases at V and 8 bases at J, with 17 bases between the two ends. The CDR3 spans 12 residues. The V gene's germline CDR1 is SQVTM and CDR2 ANQGSEA. The CDR3 spells CSDFYSARGYTF. As DNA, the CDR3 is TGCAGCGATTTCTATTCAGCTCGGGGCTACACCTTC.

This chain joins TRBV11-1 and TRBJ2-3; no reliable D call. The V and J ends lost 4 bases and 2 bases respectively, with 13 bases between them. CDR1 and CDR2 (germline): SGHAT, FQDESV (reference sequence). CDR3 size: 15 residues. Here the CDR3 reads CASSSQDGYTDTQYF. The CDR3 DNA is TGTGCCAGCAGCTCGCAGGACGGATACACAGATACGCAGTATTTT. The full variable domain, its missing parts supplied by reference TRBV11-1 and TRBJ2-3, is EAEVAQSPRYKITEKSQAVAFWCDPISGHATLYWYRQILGQGPELLVQFQDESVVDDSQLPKDRFSAERLKGVDSTLKIQPAELGDSAMYLCASSSQDGYTDTQYFGPGTRLTVL.

The genes are TRBV7-9 and TRBJ2-7; D may be TRBD2 (5 bases). The end of the DNA fits TRBJ2-5 better, so the J call may be wrong. Germline assignment: CDR1 SEHNR and CDR2 FQNEAQ (reference sequence). The CDR3 totals 14 residues. The CDR3 coding sequence is TGTGCCAGCAAGCCCGCAGACTCGGGGGAGACCCAGTACTTC. Protein: CASKPADSGETQYF.

This chain connects TRBV7-9 to TRBJ1-1; unclear D gene. The CDR3 is made up of 15 amino acids. CDR1 SEHNR and CDR2 FQNEAQ come from the germline V gene (reference sequence). V lost 6 bases and J 5 bases, leaving 19 bases between the germline ends. CDR3 sequence: CASSPELWSRTEAFF. The CDR3 coding sequence is TGTGCCAGCAGTCCGGAACTCTGGTCCAGAACTGAAGCTTTCTTT.